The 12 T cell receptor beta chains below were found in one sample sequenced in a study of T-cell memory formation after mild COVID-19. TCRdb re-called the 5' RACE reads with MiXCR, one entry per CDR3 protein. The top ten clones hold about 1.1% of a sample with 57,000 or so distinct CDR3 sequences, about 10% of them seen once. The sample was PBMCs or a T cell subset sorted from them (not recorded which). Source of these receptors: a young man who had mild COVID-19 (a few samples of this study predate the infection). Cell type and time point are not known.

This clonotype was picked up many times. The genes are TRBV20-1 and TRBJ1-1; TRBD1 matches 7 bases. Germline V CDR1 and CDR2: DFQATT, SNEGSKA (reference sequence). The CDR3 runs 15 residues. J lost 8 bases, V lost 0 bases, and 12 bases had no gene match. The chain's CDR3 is CSARDHRGVGTEAFF. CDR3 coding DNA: TGCAGTGCTAGAGATCACAGGGGAGTGGGGACCGAAGCTTTCTTT.

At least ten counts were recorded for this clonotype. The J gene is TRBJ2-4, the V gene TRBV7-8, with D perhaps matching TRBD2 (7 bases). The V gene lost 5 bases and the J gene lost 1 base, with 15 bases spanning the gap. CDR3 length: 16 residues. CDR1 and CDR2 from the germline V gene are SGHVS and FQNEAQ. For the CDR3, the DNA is TGTGCCAGCAGCGACAGGCGACTAGCTGCCAAAAACATTCAGTACTTC. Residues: CASSDRRLAAKNIQYF.

DNA for the CDR3: TGTGCCAGCAGCTACAGAATTACCAGCGGGGGGGCGTTAAATACGCAGTATTTT. This sequence encodes CASSYRITSGGALNTQYF. The gene calls are TRBV6-6 and TRBJ2-3, with TRBD2 matching over 10 bases. The junction had 19 bases not matched to a gene; V was cut back by 6 bases and J by 7 bases. Germline V gene lookup returns CDR1 MNHNY and CDR2 SVGAGI (reference sequence). There are 18 residues in the CDR3.

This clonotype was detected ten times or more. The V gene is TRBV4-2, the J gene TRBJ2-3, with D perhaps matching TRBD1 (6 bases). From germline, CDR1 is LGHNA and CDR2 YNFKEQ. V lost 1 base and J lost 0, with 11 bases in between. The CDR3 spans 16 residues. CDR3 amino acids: CASSQGQDPSTDTQYF. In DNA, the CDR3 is TGTGCCAGCAGCCAAGGACAGGACCCGAGCACAGATACGCAGTATTTT.

CDR3 nucleotides: TGTGCCATCAGTGAGGGGCGGGGGAGCTATGGCTACACCTTC. Protein product: CAISEGRGSYGYTF. This chain joins TRBV10-3 and TRBJ1-2; possibly TRBD1 for D (5 bases). Germline-derived CDR1 and CDR2 are ENHRY and SYGVKD. The CDR3 contains 14 residues. V gave up 2 bases and J gave up 4 bases, with 11 bases separating them.

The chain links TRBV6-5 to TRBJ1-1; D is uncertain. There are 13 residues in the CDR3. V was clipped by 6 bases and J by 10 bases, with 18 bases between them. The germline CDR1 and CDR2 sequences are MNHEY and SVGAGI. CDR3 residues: CASRNVGEGIAFF. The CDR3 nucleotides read TGTGCCAGCAGAAACGTAGGTGAAGGAATAGCTTTCTTT.

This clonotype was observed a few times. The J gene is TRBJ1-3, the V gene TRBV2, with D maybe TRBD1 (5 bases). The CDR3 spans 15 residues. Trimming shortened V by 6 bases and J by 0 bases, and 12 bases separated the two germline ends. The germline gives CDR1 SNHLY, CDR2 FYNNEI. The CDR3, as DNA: TGTGCCAGCAGGCGCCGACAGTTCTCTGGAAACACCATATATTTT. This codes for CASRRRQFSGNTIYF.

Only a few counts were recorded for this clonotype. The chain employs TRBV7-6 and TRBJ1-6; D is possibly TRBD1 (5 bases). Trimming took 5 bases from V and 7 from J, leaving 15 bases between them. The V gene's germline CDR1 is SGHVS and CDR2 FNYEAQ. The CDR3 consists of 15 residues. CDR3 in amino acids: CASSAMIRDNSPLHF. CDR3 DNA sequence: TGTGCCAGCAGCGCCATGATAAGGGACAATTCACCCCTCCACTTT. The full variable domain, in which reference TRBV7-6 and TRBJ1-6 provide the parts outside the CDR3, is GAGVSQSPRYKVTKRGQDVALRCDPISGHVSLYWYRQALGQGPEFLTYFNYEAQQDKSGLPNDRFSAERPEGSISTLTIQRTEQRDSAMYRCASSAMIRDNSPLHFGNGTRLTVT.

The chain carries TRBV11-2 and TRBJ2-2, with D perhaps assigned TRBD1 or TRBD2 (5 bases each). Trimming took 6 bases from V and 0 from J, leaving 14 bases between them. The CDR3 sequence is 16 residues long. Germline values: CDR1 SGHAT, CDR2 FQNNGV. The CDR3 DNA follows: TGTGCCAGCAGGGACCCGGGACGGACGAACACCGGGGAGCTGTTTTTT. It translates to CASRDPGRTNTGELFF.

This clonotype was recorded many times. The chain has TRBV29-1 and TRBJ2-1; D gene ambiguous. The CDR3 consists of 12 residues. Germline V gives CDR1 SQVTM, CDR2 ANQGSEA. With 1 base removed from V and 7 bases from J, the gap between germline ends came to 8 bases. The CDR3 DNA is TGCAGCGTTGAAGGGGATTTGAATGAGCAGTTCTTC. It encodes CSVEGDLNEQFF.

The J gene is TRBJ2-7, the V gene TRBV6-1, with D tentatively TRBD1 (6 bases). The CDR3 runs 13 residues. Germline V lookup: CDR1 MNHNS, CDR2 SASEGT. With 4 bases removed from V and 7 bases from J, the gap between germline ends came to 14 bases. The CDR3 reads CASSVTGKWEQYF. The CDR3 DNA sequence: TGTGCCAGCAGTGTTACAGGGAAGTGGGAGCAGTACTTC.

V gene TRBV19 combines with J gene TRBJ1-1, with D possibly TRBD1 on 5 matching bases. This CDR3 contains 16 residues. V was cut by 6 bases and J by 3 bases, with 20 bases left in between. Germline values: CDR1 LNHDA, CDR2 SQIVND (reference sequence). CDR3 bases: TGTGCCAGTAGGGGAGTCGCCTGGGGGGTGGACACTGAAGCTTTCTTT. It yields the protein CASRGVAWGVDTEAFF.